The 7 T cell receptor beta chains given below trace back to one sample, sequenced in a study of tumor and adjacent non-tumor tissue in lung cancer. RNA was extracted from bulk tissue without any cell sorting. The library came from three nested PCR rounds adapted from ARM-PCR protocols. MiXCR, applied by TCRdb to the multiplex PCR reads, yields one record per CDR3 protein. The sample carries 120,000 or so distinct CDR3 sequences, about 87% recorded once. The sequencing sample was made of lung tumor tissue. All receptors come from a man in his 70s with non-small cell lung cancer.

On this clonotype: Since no conserved phenylalanine or tryptophan closes the CDR3, a read error is the likely cause. The chain is built from TRBV4-1 and TRBJ2-7, with D possibly TRBD2 on 6 matching bases. This CDR3 has 15 residues. Trimming left V 4 bases short and J 4 bases short, with 17 bases between. Germline lookup yields CDR1 MGHRA and CDR2 YSYEKL. The CDR3 region has the DNA TGCGCCAGCAGCCCTGGACCCTGCGGGGAGTACGAGCAGTACTTG. Protein product: CASSPGPCGEYEQYL.

A note on this clonotype: At one end, the junction sequence differs from germline, possibly due to a read error. The CDR3 protein is CAGSPRGSGERQPQHF. DNA for the CDR3: TGTGCCGGCAGCCCCAGGGGTAGCGGGGAAAGACAGCCCCAGCATTTT. This rearrangement joins TRBV14 to TRBJ1-5; D may be TRBD1 (6 bases). Germline V lookup: CDR1 SGHDN, CDR2 FVKESK. CDR3 length equals 16 residues.

The chain couples TRBV6-2 or TRBV6-3 to TRBJ2-1; 8 positions agree with TRBD2. CDR1 and CDR2 from the germline V gene are MNHEY and SVGEGT. The CDR3 is 15 residues long. The J segment lost 12 bases and the V segment lost 9 bases, leaving 19 bases of the junction unmatched. In DNA, the CDR3 is TGTGCCAGTAGTCCGGGACTAGGCAATACCAATACGCAGTTCTTC. As protein: CASSPGLGNTNTQFF.

As to this clonotype: One end of the junction fails to match germline, which may point to a read error. The chain joins TRBV4-1 to TRBJ2-5; the D gene is possibly TRBD1 (6 bases). The CDR3 has 14 amino acids. CDR1 MGHRA and CDR2 YSYEKL come from the germline V gene. DNA for the CDR3: TGCGCTAGCAGCCAACGGTGGGGGCTAGTGACCCAGTACTTC. The encoded protein is CASSQRWGLVTQYF.

Of note for this clonotype: Mismatch with germline at one junction end may stem from a read error. The chain uses TRBV11-3 and TRBJ1-1, with a weak D call TRBD1 (6 bases). This CDR3 region has 15 residues. From germline, CDR1 is SGHNT and CDR2 YENEEA. CDR3 in DNA: TGTGCCAGCAGTCACGCCACCGCAGGGGACACTGAGGCTTTCTTT. It encodes CASSHATAGDTEAFF.

The J gene is TRBJ2-2, the V gene TRBV11-2; TRBD1 matches at 7 bases. From germline, CDR1 is SGHAT and CDR2 FQNNGV. The CDR3 runs to 16 residues. CDR3 loop: CISSVVGTGVAGELFF. The CDR3 DNA follows: TGTATCAGCAGCGTAGTGGGCACAGGGGTTGCCGGGGAGCTGTTTTTT.

Worth noting for this clonotype: In this CDR3 the conserved last residue, phenylalanine or tryptophan, is missing, so a read error is likely. This rearrangement joins TRBV12-3 or TRBV12-4 to TRBJ2-3, with D perhaps TRBD2 (7 bases). Trimming removed 3 bases at V and 4 bases at J, with 14 bases between. The CDR3 consists of 15 residues. The CDR3 sequence: CASSLGNGGPDTQYV. As DNA, the CDR3 is TGTGCCAGCAGTTTGGGGAACGGGGGGCCAGATACGCAGTATGTT.